Shown below are 15 T cell receptor beta chains from a single sample sequenced in a study of T cell responses to AZD1222 COVID-19 vaccine. Assay used: immunoSEQ multiplex PCR; TCRdb lists only in-frame clones, some missing. The sample lists some 130,000 clones, 92% seen once, with about 3.7% in the top ten. Sequencing was performed on peripheral blood, taken on day 0 of AZD1222 vaccination. Receptors originate from an adult in good health.

The rearrangement joins TRBV7-6 to TRBJ2-5; TRBD1 matches at 9 bases. V lost 3 bases to trimming and J lost 3 bases; unmatched junction nucleotides: 5. CDR1 and CDR2 from the germline V gene are SGHVS and FNYEAQ. The CDR3 is 15 amino acids. CDR3 bases: TGTGCCAGCAGCTTCACCGGGACAGGGAAAGAGACCCAGTACTTC. Amino acids: CASSFTGTGKETQYF. The whole variable domain, remainder taken from reference TRBV7-6 and TRBJ2-5, is GAGVSQSPRYKVTKRGQDVALRCDPISGHVSLYWYRQALGQGPEFLTYFNYEAQQDKSGLPNDRFSAERPEGSISTLTIQRTEQRDSAMYRCASSFTGTGKETQYFGPGTRLLVL.

The CDR3 reads CASSLAQGGGETQYF. The CDR3 DNA follows: TGTGCCAGCAGCTTGGCTCAGGGAGGGGGAGAGACCCAGTACTTC. This chain links TRBV5-4 with TRBJ2-5, with D perhaps matching TRBD2 (7 bases). The ends were cut back, 0 bases at V and 4 bases at J, with 13 bases in the middle. CDR1 is SGHNT, CDR2 YYREEE, per germline (reference sequence). The CDR3 consists of 15 residues.

The chain couples TRBV2 to TRBJ2-6; D ambiguous. V was clipped by 3 bases and J by 3 bases, with 6 bases between them. The CDR3 covers 14 residues. Germline CDR1 reads SNHLY; CDR2 reads FYNNEI. CDR3 amino acids: CASSESFGANVLTF. CDR3 in DNA: TGTGCCAGCAGTGAGTCTTTTGGGGCCAACGTCCTGACTTTC.

V and J are TRBV9 and TRBJ1-4, with D unresolved. With 0 bases removed from V and 4 bases from J, the gap between germline ends came to 10 bases. The CDR3 sequence is 15 residues long. The germline CDR1 and CDR2 sequences are SGDLS and YYNGEE. The DNA for the CDR3 is TGTGCCAGCAGCGTAGAGGGAGCATATAATGAAAAACTGTTTTTT. The encoded protein is CASSVEGAYNEKLFF. Drawing the rest from reference TRBV9 and TRBJ1-4, the complete variable domain is DSGVTQTPKHLITATGQRVTLRCSPRSGDLSVYWYQQSLDQGLQFLIQYYNGEERAKGNILERFSAQQFPDLHSELNLSSLELGDSALYFCASSVEGAYNEKLFFGSGTQLSVL.

The V and J genes are TRBV9 and TRBJ2-5; D is uncertain. The CDR3 has 13 residues. CDR1 is SGDLS, CDR2 YYNGEE, per germline. V dropped 1 base and J dropped 5 bases, with 9 bases sitting between them. The CDR3, as DNA: TGTGCCAGCAGCGTAAGCCCCGTTGAGACCCAGTACTTC. The encoded protein is CASSVSPVETQYF.

The chain has TRBV7-6 and TRBJ1-5; maybe TRBD1 (5 bases). The germline V gene encodes CDR1 SGHVS and CDR2 FNYEAQ. Trimming took off 5 bases at V and 6 bases at J, with 20 bases between the two ends. CDR3 size: 16 residues. The CDR3 sequence is CASSRLPKGQIQPQHF. DNA of the CDR3: TGTGCCAGCAGCCGCCTGCCGAAGGGGCAAATTCAGCCCCAGCATTTT. Variable domain in full (rest from reference TRBV7-6 and TRBJ1-5): GAGVSQSPRYKVTKRGQDVALRCDPISGHVSLYWYRQALGQGPEFLTYFNYEAQQDKSGLPNDRFSAERPEGSISTLTIQRTEQRDSAMYRCASSRLPKGQIQPQHFGDGTRLSIL.

V is TRBV2 and J is TRBJ1-6; TRBD1 aligns across 9 bases. Germline lookup yields CDR1 SNHLY and CDR2 FYNNEI. The CDR3 is 15 amino acids. V lost 8 bases and J lost 7; bases outside the gene matches: 9. CDR3 protein: CASVRDRAANSPLHF. The CDR3, as DNA: TGTGCCAGCGTCCGGGACAGGGCTGCGAATTCACCCCTCCACTTT.

V is TRBV29-1 and J is TRBJ1-5; 8 bases match TRBD1. V was pared by 6 bases and J by 6 bases, with 4 bases of the junction left unmatched. The length of the CDR3 is 12 residues. Germline values: CDR1 SQVTM, CDR2 ANQGSEA. DNA of the CDR3: TGCAGCGTGCTACAGGGGGGTCAGCCCCAGCATTTT. Protein product: CSVLQGGQPQHF.

In regard to this clone: The sample holds other DNA sequences that translate to the same CDR3. The J gene is TRBJ2-7, the V gene TRBV29-1, with no clear D. The CDR3 consists of 11 residues. CDR1 SQVTM and CDR2 ANQGSEA come from the germline V gene. Trimming took 6 bases from V and 4 from J, leaving 10 bases between them. In DNA form, the CDR3 reads TGCAGCGTGGGCTCTTCTTACGAGCAGTACTTC. It specifies CSVGSSYEQYF.

The genes are TRBV2 and TRBJ1-6, with 7 bases lining up with TRBD1. V dropped 6 bases and J dropped 9; count of bases not matched to a gene: 5. The CDR3 loop spans 13 amino acids. CDR1 is SNHLY, CDR2 FYNNEI, per germline. The CDR3 DNA is TGTGCCAGCAGAGACAGGGACTTTTCACCCCTCCACTTT. Its protein is CASRDRDFSPLHF.

The chain is built from TRBV5-1 and TRBJ2-7; 7 nucleotides agree with TRBD1. J gave up 3 bases and V 4 bases, and 7 bases lay outside the gene matches. CDR3 length: 14 amino acids. The germline CDR1 and CDR2 sequences are SGHRS and YFSETQ. The CDR3 sequence: CASSPGTVRYEQYF. The DNA of the CDR3 is TGCGCCAGCAGCCCCGGGACAGTTCGCTACGAGCAGTACTTC.

The rearrangement joins TRBV5-4 to TRBJ1-5, with a possible D match to TRBD1 (5 bases). V shed 0 bases and J shed 6 bases, with 13 bases lying between them. The CDR3 spans 15 residues. The V gene's germline CDR1 is SGHNT and CDR2 YYREEE (reference sequence). The CDR3 sequence: CASSLDMGPSQPQHF. CDR3 in DNA: TGTGCCAGCAGCTTGGATATGGGGCCTAGTCAGCCCCAGCATTTT.

The chain combines TRBV11-2 with TRBJ2-3; the D is unclear. This CDR3 contains 14 residues. The germline V gene encodes CDR1 SGHAT and CDR2 FQNNGV. V lost 5 bases and J 1 base, leaving 10 bases between the germline ends. The CDR3 protein is CASSPQPRTDTQYF. In nucleotides, the CDR3 is TGTGCCAGCAGCCCCCAGCCCCGCACAGATACGCAGTATTTT.

This clone is a singleton in its sample. V usage is TRBV18 and J usage is TRBJ2-1, with 11 nucleotides matching TRBD2. Germline V gene lookup returns CDR1 KGHSH and CDR2 LQKENI. The CDR3 totals 16 residues. V lost 5 bases, J lost 4 bases, and 7 bases stayed unmatched. The CDR3 region is CASSSNLAGGYNEQFF. CDR3 coding DNA: TGTGCCAGCTCATCCAACCTAGCGGGAGGATACAATGAGCAGTTCTTC. The complete variable domain, with remaining parts taken from reference TRBV18 and TRBJ2-1, reads NAGVMQNPRHLVRRRGQEARLRCSPMKGHSHVYWYRQLPEEGLKFMVYLQKENIIDESGMPKERFSAEFPKEGPSILRIQQVVRGDSAAYFCASSSNLAGGYNEQFFGPGTRLTVL.

V usage is TRBV29-1 and J usage is TRBJ1-5; possibly TRBD1 for D (6 bases). Trimming cost V 7 bases and J 7 bases, with 17 bases left between them. CDR3 length: 13 residues. Germline V CDR1 and CDR2: SQVTM, ANQGSEA. CDR3 DNA: TGCAGCGCCGGAGGGGGGATAGGCCAGCCCCAGCATTTT. Translation: CSAGGGIGQPQHF. The variable domain in full, with the rest retrieved from reference TRBV29-1 and TRBJ1-5, is SAVISQKPSRDICQRGTSLTIQCQVDSQVTMMFWYRQQPGQSLTLIATANQGSEATYESGFVIDKFPISRPNLTFSTLTVSNMSPEDSSIYLCSAGGGIGQPQHFGDGTRLSIL.